This T cell receptor beta chain was documented in a study of cytomegalovirus exposure and HLA in healthy donors. Regarding the study as a whole: One variant, a missense change in DCLRE1C, was linked in a later analysis to TCR beta V- and J-gene trimming. Fewer N-insertions than the roughly 670-donor mean were reportedly shown by an Asian-associated ancestry cluster in a later analysis. By HLA locus, TCR association rates varied in a later analysis, with DRB1 showing the most and HLA-C the fewest.

This clone was seen a few times. Its matching antigen is unknown. A multiplex PCR was run with 60 Vbeta primers and 13 Jbeta primers. Measured with immunoSEQ multiplex PCR; TCRdb has only the in-frame clones, and not every one. Of roughly 160,000 clones listed, roughly 76% are singletons. This TCR came from a woman between 50 and 59 years old in good health and CMV-seronegative. Sample: PBMCs.

The CDR3 protein is CASSFPNTGELFF. In nucleotides, the CDR3 is TGTGCCAGCAGCTTCCCTAACACCGGGGAGCTGTTTTTT. The chain uses TRBV11-3 and TRBJ2-2, with unresolved D. The CDR3 is 13 residues long. Germline V CDR1 and CDR2: SGHNT, YENEEA. The germline V and J ends were trimmed by 3 bases and 2 bases, with 4 bases remaining between them.